Presented here are 3 T cell receptor beta chains from one specimen sequenced in a study of regulatory T cells in long-lasting Graves disease. Specified time point: newly diagnosed GD, antithyroid drugs for less than 3 months. The TCR library was prepared using RNA isolated from PBMCs. Construction of TCR beta libraries relied on iRepertoire HTBI primers and on Arm-PCR targeting CDR3 regions. TCRdb re-called the multiplex PCR reads through MiXCR, storing one row per CDR3 protein. The table includes roughly 380,000 distinct CDR3 sequences, less than 20% detected once. Here the sequenced sample was peripheral blood mononuclear cells (PBMCs), taken at new diagnosis, from a patient treated with antithyroid drugs. All receptors derive from a female donor with Graves disease.

About this clonotype itself: The junction departs from the called germline gene at one end, perhaps through a read error. CDR3 DNA sequence: TGTGCCAGCAGTCCCCGGGACAGGAACACTGAAGCTCTCTTT. Translation gives CASSPRDRNTEALF. The rearrangement joins TRBV6-2 or TRBV6-3 to TRBJ1-1; TRBD1 aligns across 8 bases. CDR1 and CDR2 (germline): MNHEY, SVGEGT. The CDR3 runs to 14 residues.

This clonotype was detected ten times or more. The rearrangement uses TRBV12-3 or TRBV12-4 and TRBJ1-2; no firm D call. This CDR3 spans 14 amino acids. V lost 8 bases and J lost 8, with 21 bases in between. DNA of the CDR3: TGTGCCAGCTCCCTGGGCATGTCGCTATGGGGCTACACCTTC. Residues: CASSLGMSLWGYTF.

Concerning this clonotype: The conserved phenylalanine or tryptophan normally closing the CDR3 is absent here, so this likely arose from a read error. The rearrangement joins TRBV9 to TRBJ1-2; 8 positions agree with TRBD1. This CDR3 is built from 17 residues. The germline V gene has CDR1 SGDLS and CDR2 YYNGEE. V was pared by 3 bases and J by 2 bases, with 12 bases of the junction left unmatched. CDR3 coding DNA: TGTGCCAGCAGCGCTGAGCGTCAGGGGGCCCCAAACTATGGCTACACCCTC. Amino acids: CASSAERQGAPNYGYTL.